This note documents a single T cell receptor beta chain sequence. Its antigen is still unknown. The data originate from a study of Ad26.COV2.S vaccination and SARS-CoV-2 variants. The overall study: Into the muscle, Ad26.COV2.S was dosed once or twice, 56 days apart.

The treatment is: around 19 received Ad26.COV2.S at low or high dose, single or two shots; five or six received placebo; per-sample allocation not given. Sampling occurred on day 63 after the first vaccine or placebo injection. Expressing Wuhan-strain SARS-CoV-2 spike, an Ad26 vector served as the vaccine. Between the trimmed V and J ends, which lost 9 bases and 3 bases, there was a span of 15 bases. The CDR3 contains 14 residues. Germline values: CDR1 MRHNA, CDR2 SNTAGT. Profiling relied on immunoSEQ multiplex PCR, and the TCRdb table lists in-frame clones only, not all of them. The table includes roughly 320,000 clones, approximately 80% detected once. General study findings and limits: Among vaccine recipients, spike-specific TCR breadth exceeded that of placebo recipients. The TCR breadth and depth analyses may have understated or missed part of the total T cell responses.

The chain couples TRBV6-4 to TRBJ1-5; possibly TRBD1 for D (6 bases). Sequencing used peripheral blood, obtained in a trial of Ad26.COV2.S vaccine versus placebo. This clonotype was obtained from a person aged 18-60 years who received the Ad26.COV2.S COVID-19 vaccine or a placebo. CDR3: CARPGGGVNQPQHF. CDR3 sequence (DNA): TGTGCCAGGCCCGGGGGGGGCGTCAATCAGCCCCAGCATTTT.